Listed below are T cell receptor beta chains from one sample, sequenced in a study of blood T cell repertoires in COVID-19. Assay: immunoSEQ multiplex PCR; the TCRdb copy retains only in-frame clones and omits some. Here the sample spans hundreds of thousands of clones, approximately 86% being singletons. The sequenced sample was peripheral blood. The receptor source for this set is a human donor in a cohort sampled during active COVID-19. Both conserved end residues are part of each CDR3. A D gene is named only where the DNA matches it firmly. Clone size is not always given. Where it is, it says once, few, many or a class for expanded clones.

D: -
J: TRBJ2-7
size: -
length: 16
V: TRBV15
CDR3: CATSRPVGKYPYEQYF
DNA: TGTGCCACCAGCAGACCCGTGGGCAAGTACCCTTACGAGCAGTACTTC

D: TRBD2
J: TRBJ2-5
size: -
length: 15
V: TRBV30
CDR3: CAWSVQGLEEETQYF
DNA: TGTGCCTGGAGTGTACAAGGACTAGAGGAAGAGACCCAGTACTTC

D: -
J: TRBJ1-1
size: -
length: 15
V: TRBV19
CDR3: CASSTPRVESTEAFF
DNA: TGTGCCAGTAGTACACCCAGGGTGGAGAGCACTGAAGCTTTCTTT

D: TRBD2
J: TRBJ2-2
size: -
length: 15
V: TRBV6-5
CDR3: CASSYYLSGTGELFF
DNA: TGTGCCAGCAGTTACTACCTTAGCGGGACCGGGGAGCTGTTTTTT

D: -
J: TRBJ1-3
size: -
length: 16
V: TRBV5-4
CDR3: CASSLTAGATGNTIYF
DNA: TGTGCCAGCAGCTTAACGGCAGGGGCAACTGGAAACACCATATATTTT

D: -
J: TRBJ1-2
size: few
length: 14
V: TRBV5-6
CDR3: CASSLGWGNYGYTF
DNA: TGTGCCAGCAGCTTGGGCTGGGGCAACTATGGCTACACCTTC

D: -
J: TRBJ2-1
size: -
length: 15
V: TRBV30
CDR3: CAWSVQARAYNEQFF
DNA: TGTGCCTGGAGTGTACAGGCCAGGGCCTACAATGAGCAGTTCTTC

D: -
J: TRBJ1-1
size: -
length: 14
V: TRBV2
CDR3: CASSEKWTTDEAFF
DNA: TGTGCCAGCAGTGAAAAGTGGACAACCGATGAAGCTTTCTTT

D: -
J: TRBJ2-1
size: -
length: 15
V: TRBV9
CDR3: CASSVALWGDNEQFF
DNA: TGTGCCAGCAGCGTAGCCCTCTGGGGCGACAATGAGCAGTTCTTC

D: TRBD2
J: TRBJ2-2
size: -
length: 12
V: TRBV10-3
CDR3: CGAGANTGELFF
DNA: TGTGGGGCGGGAGCGAACACCGGGGAGCTGTTTTTT

D: -
J: TRBJ2-1
size: -
length: 14
V: TRBV10-1
CDR3: CASSESGDNNEQFF
DNA: TGCGCCAGCAGTGAGTCAGGGGATAACAATGAGCAGTTCTTC

D: TRBD2
J: TRBJ2-7
size: -
length: 16
V: TRBV6-2/TRBV6-3
CDR3: CASSYPRLAGDNEQYF
DNA: TGTGCCAGCAGTTACCCCCGACTAGCGGGAGACAACGAGCAGTACTTC

D: TRBD2
J: TRBJ2-1
size: -
length: 15
V: TRBV3-1/TRBV3-2
CDR3: CASSPPGTSYNEQFF
DNA: TGTGCCAGTTCACCTCCCGGGACTAGCTACAATGAGCAGTTCTTC

D: -
J: TRBJ2-3
size: -
length: 17
V: TRBV30
CDR3: CAWSVGTGGGIADTQYF
DNA: TGTGCCTGGAGTGTCGGGACTGGCGGAGGAATCGCAGATACGCAGTATTTT

D: -
J: TRBJ1-1
size: -
length: 13
V: TRBV25-1
CDR3: CASRNRENSKAFF
DNA: TGTGCCAGCAGAAACAGGGAAAATTCGAAAGCTTTCTTT

D: TRBD2
J: TRBJ2-5
size: -
length: 16
V: TRBV3-1/TRBV3-2
CDR3: CASSQSLAAAEETQYF
DNA: TGTGCCAGCAGCCAATCACTAGCGGCGGCTGAAGAGACCCAGTACTTC

D: -
J: TRBJ1-2
size: -
length: 13
V: TRBV30
CDR3: CAWSVAGAGGYTF
DNA: TGTGCCTGGAGTGTTGCGGGGGCCGGGGGCTACACCTTC

D: -
J: TRBJ1-2
size: -
length: 14
V: TRBV10-3
CDR3: CAISAGTLRDGYTF
DNA: TGTGCCATCAGCGCCGGGACACTTCGGGATGGCTACACCTTC

D: TRBD1
J: TRBJ2-7
size: -
length: 15
V: TRBV19
CDR3: CASSIGGTGAYEQYF
DNA: TGTGCCAGTAGTATTGGGGGGACAGGCGCCTACGAGCAGTACTTC

D: TRBD1
J: TRBJ2-7
size: -
length: 15
V: TRBV6-5
CDR3: CASSRDRGSAYEQYF
DNA: TGTGCCAGCAGTAGGGACAGGGGGTCGGCCTACGAGCAGTACTTC

D: -
J: TRBJ2-4
size: -
length: 14
V: TRBV11-2
CDR3: CASSPRTGKNIQYF
DNA: TGTGCCAGCAGCCCACGTACCGGCAAAAACATTCAGTACTTC

D: TRBD2
J: TRBJ2-7
size: -
length: 15
V: TRBV29-1
CDR3: CSVHVLAGGSYEQYF
DNA: TGCAGCGTCCACGTTCTAGCGGGAGGCTCCTACGAGCAGTACTTC

D: TRBD2
J: TRBJ2-2
size: -
length: 19
V: TRBV5-1
CDR3: CASSPGRTSGVPGTGELFF
DNA: TGCGCCAGCAGCCCAGGGCGGACTAGCGGGGTTCCAGGGACCGGGGAGCTGTTTTTT

D: TRBD1
J: TRBJ1-2
size: -
length: 18
V: TRBV7-9
CDR3: CASSLDLYTGASPRGYTF
DNA: TGTGCCAGCAGCTTGGATCTTTATACAGGGGCCTCGCCGAGGGGCTACACCTTC

D: TRBD1
J: TRBJ1-5
size: -
length: 15
V: TRBV27
CDR3: CASSLGQGDGQPQHF
DNA: TGTGCCAGCAGTCTGGGACAGGGGGATGGTCAGCCCCAGCATTTT

D: -
J: TRBJ1-5
size: once
length: 14
V: TRBV30
CDR3: CAWRSGDSNQPQHF
DNA: TGTGCCTGGAGGTCCGGGGATAGCAATCAGCCCCAGCATTTT

D: TRBD2
J: TRBJ2-1
size: -
length: 16
V: TRBV7-6
CDR3: CASSLAPPSGGFEQFF
DNA: TGTGCCAGCAGCTTAGCCCCGCCTAGCGGGGGGTTTGAGCAGTTCTTC

D: -
J: TRBJ1-2
size: few
length: 13
V: TRBV12-3/TRBV12-4
CDR3: CASRGGLTYGYTF
DNA: TGTGCCAGCAGGGGGGGACTGACCTATGGCTACACCTTC

D: -
J: TRBJ1-4
size: -
length: 14
V: TRBV7-2
CDR3: CASSLGVLNEKLFF
DNA: TGTGCCAGCAGCTTAGGTGTTCTCAATGAAAAACTGTTTTTT

D: TRBD2
J: TRBJ2-3
size: -
length: 16
V: TRBV27
CDR3: CASSTGLAGGEDTQYF
DNA: TGTGCCAGCAGTACGGGACTAGCGGGAGGGGAAGATACGCAGTATTTT

D: -
J: TRBJ1-3
size: -
length: 13
V: TRBV6-1
CDR3: CASSEQGGNTIYF
DNA: TGTGCCAGCAGTGAACAGGGTGGAAACACCATATATTTT

D: TRBD1
J: TRBJ1-5
size: -
length: 16
V: TRBV7-6
CDR3: CASSRPSRGRGQPQHF
DNA: TGTGCCAGCAGTCGACCGTCCAGGGGGCGAGGTCAGCCCCAGCATTTT